The clone carrying this T cell receptor beta chain was picked up a small number of times. Its specificity is not known. The data were obtained in a study of type 1 regulatory T cells. Study as a whole: This in vitro CD4 product, T-allo10, is enriched for Tr1 cells and alloantigen-specific. Study-level points and caveats: Type 1 regulatory T cells had a more restricted TCR repertoire than non-type 1 regulatory T cells.

From the reads, TCRdb called clonotypes with MiXCR, one entry per CDR3 protein. Among about 62,000 distinct CDR3 sequences listed, approximately 60% were seen once. Trimming took 7 bases from V and 7 from J, leaving 17 bases between them. There are 14 residues in the CDR3. Germline V gene sequence: CDR1 LNHDA, CDR2 SQIVND (reference sequence). Material: cultured non-Tr1 T cells, either the whole culture or a sorted T cell fraction (not recorded which). The sequence came from a human donor in good health. J is TRBJ2-1 and V is TRBV19; no clear D. The DNA of the CDR3 is TGTGCCAGTAAGGGAAGGGCTCAAAGGAATGAGCAGTTCTTC. Amino acids: CASKGRAQRNEQFF.